These T cell receptor beta chains were read from a single sample in a study of shared clonotypes between healthy human individuals. This table comes from immunoSEQ multiplex PCR, and its TCRdb copy is limited to in-frame clones, with some not included. The table lists about 680,000 clones, 90% to 95% of them singletons, with more than 20% in the top ten. The sample consisted of naive CD8+ T cells sorted from blood. These receptors were collected from a man aged 25 to 45 in good health. Both conserved end residues are trimmed from each CDR3.

V gene	CDR3 protein
TRBV12-2	ASRLGEGQNEKLF
TRBV7-6	ASSLAPPPGVYEQY
TRBV11-2	ASSLTGGRYEQY
TRBV29-1	SGEASGSLADTQY
TRBV19	ASSMVSGANVLT
TRBV30	AWDGRSSYEQY
TRBV6-1	ASSEEEGTGELF
TRBV25-1	ASSEFLSGSTGELF
TRBV5-4	ASSKIGNEQF
TRBV6-1	ASSDLLAGHRAAVEQF
TRBV6-1	ASSATGTSGSETQY
TRBV27	ASSLALGPIAYEQY
TRBV28	ASRGSNQPQH
TRBV7-9	ASSLGVGFRYEQY
TRBV7-8	ASSHGQGILDYEQY
TRBV2	ASSGTRDKY
TRBV5-1	ASSLEVADNEQF
TRBV10-3	AISPDREFYEQY
TRBV18	ASSPPDRGYTDTQY
TRBV7-8	ASRRTGAPTDTQY
TRBV28	ASTPPTGETQY
TRBV4-1	ASSNTGGGYQETQY
TRBV18	ASSSWTSGDSYNEQF
TRBV2	ASTGQGATEAF
TRBV27	ASSSKRTYTSTDTQY
TRBV5-1	ASSLGYADLQETQY
TRBV29-1	SVVLANLTYEQY
TRBV29-1	SVVYGSGNIQY
TRBV18	ASSPIIREGREETQY
TRBV7-3	ASSSRYDKYLGLAKNIQY
TRBV11-2	ASSFGGGPNEQF
TRBV29-1	SFLRMNTEAF
TRBV9	ASSVEGSGQIYEQF
TRBV19	ASSTRLAGVDSDTQY
TRBV7-8	ASSEGGDYEQY
TRBV18	ASSPYDSDLHYEQY
TRBV5-1	ASSLTRDAFQETQY
TRBV9	ASSVGGAGGLRNEQF
TRBV5-8	AGADRAAYEQY
TRBV5-5	ASRADSQETQY
TRBV19	ASSILTGGLYEQY
TRBV4-2	ASSQEGPQQQY
TRBV7-6	ASSSGLAGGDTGELF
TRBV25-1	ASNDGGRAVPGTDTQY
TRBV19	ASSSSEYQETQY
TRBV7-9	ASSLVIADEQF
TRBV21-1	ASSSPWETSSGRTQETQY
TRBV19	ASSMEADNQPQH
TRBV30	AWNWGTNDEQF